One and the same sample provided the 10 T cell receptor beta chains below, sequenced in a study of blood T cell repertoires in COVID-19. Sequencing was performed with immunoSEQ multiplex PCR; in TCRdb, only in-frame clones are kept and a portion is missing. The sample yields tens of thousands of clones, around 84% seen once. Sequencing input: peripheral blood. The receptors were gathered from an elderly woman in a cohort sampled during active or convalescent COVID-19.

DNA for the CDR3: TGTGCCAGCAGCTTATTAGTTGAGCAGTTCTTC. It is translated as CASSLLVEQFF. The chain is built from TRBV7-8 and TRBJ2-1, with D unclear. The CDR3 covers 11 residues. The germline V gene encodes CDR1 SGHVS and CDR2 FQNEAQ. V lost 2 bases and J lost 9, with 5 bases in between. Supplemented by reference TRBV7-8 and TRBJ2-1, the full variable domain reads GAGVSQSPRYKVAKRGQDVALRCDPISGHVSLFWYQQALGQGPEFLTYFQNEAQLDKSGLPSDRFFAERPEGSVSTLKIQRTQQEDSAVYLCASSLLVEQFFGPGTRLTVL.

This clone showed up just once. J is TRBJ2-1 and V is TRBV19, with 7 bases aligning to TRBD2. The CDR3 runs to 14 residues. CDR1 and CDR2 from the germline V gene are LNHDA and SQIVND (reference sequence). The V and J ends lost 3 bases and 7 bases, in that order; junction bases with no gene match: 6. The CDR3 DNA is TGTGCCAGTAGTATGACTGCTAGCGGTAATGAGCAGTTCTTC. Encoded protein: CASSMTASGNEQFF.

This chain links TRBV29-1 with TRBJ2-1, with 9 bases identical to TRBD2. The CDR3 has 14 residues. V dropped 8 bases and J dropped 3; count of bases not matched to a gene: 8. In germline, CDR1 is SQVTM, CDR2 ANQGSEA. The CDR3 region is CSSRTSAIYNEQFF. The CDR3 coding sequence is TGCAGCTCCCGGACTAGCGCGATCTACAATGAGCAGTTCTTC.

This clone was seen only a few times. The chain has TRBV19 and TRBJ1-2, with TRBD1 identical over 7 bases. Per the germline V gene, CDR1 is LNHDA and CDR2 is SQIVND (reference sequence). This CDR3 has 13 amino acids. Trimming at V came to 5 bases and at J to 5 bases, leaving 5 bases not matched to a gene. CDR3 nucleotide sequence: TGTGCCAGTAGTGAGGGACAGCGATATGGCTACACCTTC. It is translated as CASSEGQRYGYTF.

This chain uses TRBV28 with TRBJ1-3, with no clear D. From germline, CDR1 is MDHEN and CDR2 SYDVKM. The CDR3 covers 18 residues. Trimming removed 3 bases at V and 0 bases at J, with 18 bases between. This chain's CDR3 is CASSFKPVRALSGNTIYF. The CDR3 DNA sequence: TGTGCCAGCAGTTTCAAGCCGGTGAGGGCCCTCTCTGGAAACACCATATATTTT.

The CDR3 loop reads CASSRLAGSTDTQYF. Here the CDR3 DNA reads TGTGCCAGCAGCAGACTAGCTGGGAGCACAGATACGCAGTATTTT. This chain links TRBV7-9 with TRBJ2-3, with TRBD2 matching over 7 bases. CDR3 length: 15 residues. Germline-derived CDR1 and CDR2 are SEHNR and FQNEAQ (reference sequence). The V segment lost 5 bases and the J segment 0 bases; nucleotides outside the gene matches: 5.

The gene calls are TRBV10-3 and TRBJ2-7; TRBD1 matches 7 bases. The ends lost 6 bases at V and 7 bases at J; junction bases unmatched: 9. CDR1 is ENHRY and CDR2 is SYGVKD in the germline V gene. This CDR3 is 13 amino acids long. CDR3 in DNA: TGTGCCATCAGAGGACAGGTCGAAGGGGAGCAGTACTTC. Its translation: CAIRGQVEGEQYF.

The genes are TRBV5-1 and TRBJ1-1, with TRBD1 as a possible D gene (5 bases). Trimming pared 6 bases from V and 3 bases from J, leaving 9 bases between. Germline CDR1 and CDR2: SGHRS and YFSETQ. The CDR3 has 12 amino acids. Here the CDR3 DNA reads TGCGCCAGCAAGTGGGGGGACACTGAAGCTTTCTTT. This codes for CASKWGDTEAFF.

This sequence joins TRBV6-1 and TRBJ2-5, with TRBD1 matching 10 bases. Trimming took 4 bases from V and 0 from J; bases not matched to a gene: 8. From germline, CDR1 is MNHNS and CDR2 SASEGT. The CDR3 is 17 residues long. CDR3 bases: TGTGCCAGCAGTGGGCCGGGACAGGGGATGTACCAAGAGACCCAGTACTTC. It is translated as CASSGPGQGMYQETQYF.

This clone was seen a few times. The chain employs TRBV18 and TRBJ1-1; TRBD1 agrees at 9 bases. V shed 5 bases, J shed 3 bases, and the junction held 10 bases outside the gene matches. This CDR3 region has 16 residues. Germline CDR1 is KGHSH and CDR2 is LQKENI. The CDR3 DNA follows: TGTGCCAGCTCAACGGGTTTAAGGACAGGGGACACTGAAGCTTTCTTT. Translating it yields CASSTGLRTGDTEAFF.